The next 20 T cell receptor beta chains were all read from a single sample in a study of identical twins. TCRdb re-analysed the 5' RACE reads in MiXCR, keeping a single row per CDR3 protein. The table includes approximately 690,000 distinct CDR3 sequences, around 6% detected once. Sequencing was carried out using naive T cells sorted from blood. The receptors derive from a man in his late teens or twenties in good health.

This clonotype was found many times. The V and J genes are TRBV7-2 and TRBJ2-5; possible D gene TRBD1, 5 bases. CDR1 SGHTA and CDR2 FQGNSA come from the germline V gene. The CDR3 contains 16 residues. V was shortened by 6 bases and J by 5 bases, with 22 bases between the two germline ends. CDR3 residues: CASRPLGFGARETQYF. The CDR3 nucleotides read TGTGCCAGCAGACCCCTAGGGTTTGGGGCGCGGGAGACCCAGTACTTC.

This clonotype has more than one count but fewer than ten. For the CDR3, the DNA is TGTGCCAGCAGTGAGGGCAACCGGGTTGAGACCCAGTACTTC. Its translation is CASSEGNRVETQYF. The V call is TRBV25-1, the J call TRBJ2-5; D is undetermined. V was cut by 3 bases and J by 5 bases, with 13 bases left in between. Germline V lookup: CDR1 MGHDK, CDR2 SYGVNS. The CDR3 runs 14 residues.

Here the CDR3 reads CSAPSGSETQYF. Here the CDR3 DNA reads TGCAGTGCTCCGAGCGGGAGTGAGACCCAGTACTTC. The chain is built from TRBV20-1 and TRBJ2-5; 8 nucleotides match TRBD2. Germline CDR1 DFQATT, CDR2 SNEGSKA (reference sequence). The V segment lost 5 bases and the J segment 5 bases; nucleotides outside the gene matches: 4. This CDR3 region has 12 residues.

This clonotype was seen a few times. As DNA, the CDR3 is TGCGCCAGCAGCCAAGGGCTAGCGGTAAACACCGGGGAGCTGTTTTTT. This gives the protein CASSQGLAVNTGELFF. The genes are TRBV4-3 and TRBJ2-2, with 7 bases lining up with TRBD2. The germline gives CDR1 LGHNA, CDR2 YSLEER. This CDR3 is built from 16 residues. Trimming removed 1 base from V and 2 bases from J; junction bases left unmatched: 4.

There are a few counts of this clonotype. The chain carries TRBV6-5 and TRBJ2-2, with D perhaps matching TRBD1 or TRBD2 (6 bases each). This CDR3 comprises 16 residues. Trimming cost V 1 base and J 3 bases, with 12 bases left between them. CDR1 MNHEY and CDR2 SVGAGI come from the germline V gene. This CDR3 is CASSYYGGADTGELFF. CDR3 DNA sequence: TGTGCCAGCAGTTACTACGGGGGCGCGGACACCGGGGAGCTGTTTTTT.

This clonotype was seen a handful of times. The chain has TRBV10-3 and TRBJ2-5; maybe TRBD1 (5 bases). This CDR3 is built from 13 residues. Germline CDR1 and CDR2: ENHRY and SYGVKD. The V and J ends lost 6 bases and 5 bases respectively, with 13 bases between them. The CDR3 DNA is TGTGCCATCAGCGCAGGGAAGGGGGAGACCCAGTACTTC. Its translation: CAISAGKGETQYF.

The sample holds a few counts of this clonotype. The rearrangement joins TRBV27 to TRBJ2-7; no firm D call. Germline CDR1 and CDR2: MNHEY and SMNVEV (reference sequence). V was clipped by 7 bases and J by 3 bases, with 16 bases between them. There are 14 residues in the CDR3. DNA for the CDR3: TGTGCCAGCACCATCTCGGTAGATGGCTACGAGCAGTACTTC. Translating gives CASTISVDGYEQYF.

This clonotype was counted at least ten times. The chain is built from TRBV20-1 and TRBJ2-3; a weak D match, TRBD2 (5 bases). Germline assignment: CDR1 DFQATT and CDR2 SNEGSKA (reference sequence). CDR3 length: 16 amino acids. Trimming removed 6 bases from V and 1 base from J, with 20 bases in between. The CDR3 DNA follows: TGCAGTGCCACCATTCTAGCAAGGGCGGGCACAGATACGCAGTATTTT. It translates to CSATILARAGTDTQYF.

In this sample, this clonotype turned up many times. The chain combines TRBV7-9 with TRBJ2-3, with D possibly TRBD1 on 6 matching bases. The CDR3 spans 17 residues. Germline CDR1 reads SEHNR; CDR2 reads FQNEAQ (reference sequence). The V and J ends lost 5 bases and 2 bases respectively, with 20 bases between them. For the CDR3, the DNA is TGTGCCAGCAGCCCCCTTTTAAGGACAGATTCCACAGATACGCAGTATTTT. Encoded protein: CASSPLLRTDSTDTQYF.

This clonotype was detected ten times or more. The chain's CDR3 is CASKQRQAQLAQNYNEQFF. The CDR3 DNA reads as TGTGCCAGCAAACAGAGACAGGCCCAGCTAGCGCAAAATTACAATGAGCAGTTCTTC. This rearrangement joins TRBV12-3 or TRBV12-4 to TRBJ2-1, with D perhaps assigned TRBD1 or TRBD2 (6 bases each). Deletions cut 7 bases from V and 4 bases from J, with 29 bases between. The CDR3 is 19 residues long.

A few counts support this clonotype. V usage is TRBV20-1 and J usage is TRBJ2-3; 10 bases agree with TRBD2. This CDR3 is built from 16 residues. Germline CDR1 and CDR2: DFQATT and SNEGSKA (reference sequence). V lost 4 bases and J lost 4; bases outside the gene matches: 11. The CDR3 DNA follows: TGCAGTGCTACGTGGGCGGGGAGCGGGAGGGCAGATACGCAGTATTTT. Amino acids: CSATWAGSGRADTQYF.

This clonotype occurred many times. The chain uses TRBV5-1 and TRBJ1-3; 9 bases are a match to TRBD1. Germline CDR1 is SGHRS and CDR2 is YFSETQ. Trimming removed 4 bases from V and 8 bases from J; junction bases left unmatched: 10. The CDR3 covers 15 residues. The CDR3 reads CASSTTTGGMDTIYF. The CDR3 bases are TGCGCCAGCAGCACAACCACAGGGGGCATGGACACCATATATTTT. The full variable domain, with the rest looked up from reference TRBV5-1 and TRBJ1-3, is KAGVTQTPRYLIKTRGQQVTLSCSPISGHRSVSWYQQTPGQGLQFLFEYFSETQRNKGNFPGRFSGRQFSNSRSEMNVSTLELGDSALYLCASSTTTGGMDTIYFGEGSWLTVV.

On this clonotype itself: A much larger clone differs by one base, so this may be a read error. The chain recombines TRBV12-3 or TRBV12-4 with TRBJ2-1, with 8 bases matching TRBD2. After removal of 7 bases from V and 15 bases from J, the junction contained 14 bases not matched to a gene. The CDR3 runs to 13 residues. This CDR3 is CASNQEGSGTRFF. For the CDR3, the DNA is TGTGCCAGCAACCAGGAGGGTAGCGGGACTAGGTTCTTC.

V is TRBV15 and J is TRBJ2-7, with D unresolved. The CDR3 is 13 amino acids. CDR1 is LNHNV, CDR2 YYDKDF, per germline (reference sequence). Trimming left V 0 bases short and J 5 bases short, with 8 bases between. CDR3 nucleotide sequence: TGTGCCACCAGCAGAGACATTGAAGACGAGCAGTACTTC. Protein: CATSRDIEDEQYF.

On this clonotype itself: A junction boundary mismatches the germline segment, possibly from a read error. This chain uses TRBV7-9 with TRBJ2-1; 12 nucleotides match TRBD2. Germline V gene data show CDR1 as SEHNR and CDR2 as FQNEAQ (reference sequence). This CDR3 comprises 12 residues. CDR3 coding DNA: TGTGCCAGCAGCTCCGGACTAGCGGGGAGTTTGTTC. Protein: CASSSGLAGSLF.

The CDR3 reads CASSQVRDARETQYF. The CDR3 DNA reads as TGTGCCAGCAGCCAAGTTAGGGATGCGCGCGAGACCCAGTACTTC. The chain has TRBV4-2 and TRBJ2-5, with D uncertain. The CDR3 spans 15 residues. Germline loops: CDR1 LGHNA, CDR2 YNFKEQ. The ends were cut back, 1 base at V and 5 bases at J, with 14 bases in the middle.

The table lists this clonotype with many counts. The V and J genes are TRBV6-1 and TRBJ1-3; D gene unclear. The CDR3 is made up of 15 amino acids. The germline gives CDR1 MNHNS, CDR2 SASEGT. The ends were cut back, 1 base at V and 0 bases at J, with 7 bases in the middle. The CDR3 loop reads CASSEGPSSGNTIYF. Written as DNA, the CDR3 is TGTGCCAGCAGTGAAGGACCGAGCTCTGGAAACACCATATATTTT.

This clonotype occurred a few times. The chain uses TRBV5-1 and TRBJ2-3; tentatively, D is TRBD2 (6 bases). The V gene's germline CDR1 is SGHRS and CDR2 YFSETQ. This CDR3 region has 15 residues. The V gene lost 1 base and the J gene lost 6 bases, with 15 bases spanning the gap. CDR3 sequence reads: CASSLTGAGGDTQYF. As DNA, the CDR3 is TGCGCCAGCAGCTTGACGGGAGCCGGTGGGGATACGCAGTATTTT.

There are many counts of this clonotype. CDR3 coding DNA: TGTGCCAGCAGCTCCGCCCTTGGAGCAGATACGCAGTATTTT. As protein: CASSSALGADTQYF. The chain has TRBV7-9 and TRBJ2-3; no definite D call. Germline V gives CDR1 SEHNR, CDR2 FQNEAQ (reference sequence). CDR3 length: 14 amino acids. Trimming took off 4 bases at V and 4 bases at J, with 12 bases between the two ends.

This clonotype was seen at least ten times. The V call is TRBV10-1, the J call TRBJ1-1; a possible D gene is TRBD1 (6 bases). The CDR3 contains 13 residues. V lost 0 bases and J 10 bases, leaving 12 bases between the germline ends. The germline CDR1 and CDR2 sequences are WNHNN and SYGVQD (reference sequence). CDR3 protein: CASSESPGVPAFF. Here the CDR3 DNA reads TGCGCCAGCAGTGAGTCCCCAGGGGTGCCAGCTTTCTTT.